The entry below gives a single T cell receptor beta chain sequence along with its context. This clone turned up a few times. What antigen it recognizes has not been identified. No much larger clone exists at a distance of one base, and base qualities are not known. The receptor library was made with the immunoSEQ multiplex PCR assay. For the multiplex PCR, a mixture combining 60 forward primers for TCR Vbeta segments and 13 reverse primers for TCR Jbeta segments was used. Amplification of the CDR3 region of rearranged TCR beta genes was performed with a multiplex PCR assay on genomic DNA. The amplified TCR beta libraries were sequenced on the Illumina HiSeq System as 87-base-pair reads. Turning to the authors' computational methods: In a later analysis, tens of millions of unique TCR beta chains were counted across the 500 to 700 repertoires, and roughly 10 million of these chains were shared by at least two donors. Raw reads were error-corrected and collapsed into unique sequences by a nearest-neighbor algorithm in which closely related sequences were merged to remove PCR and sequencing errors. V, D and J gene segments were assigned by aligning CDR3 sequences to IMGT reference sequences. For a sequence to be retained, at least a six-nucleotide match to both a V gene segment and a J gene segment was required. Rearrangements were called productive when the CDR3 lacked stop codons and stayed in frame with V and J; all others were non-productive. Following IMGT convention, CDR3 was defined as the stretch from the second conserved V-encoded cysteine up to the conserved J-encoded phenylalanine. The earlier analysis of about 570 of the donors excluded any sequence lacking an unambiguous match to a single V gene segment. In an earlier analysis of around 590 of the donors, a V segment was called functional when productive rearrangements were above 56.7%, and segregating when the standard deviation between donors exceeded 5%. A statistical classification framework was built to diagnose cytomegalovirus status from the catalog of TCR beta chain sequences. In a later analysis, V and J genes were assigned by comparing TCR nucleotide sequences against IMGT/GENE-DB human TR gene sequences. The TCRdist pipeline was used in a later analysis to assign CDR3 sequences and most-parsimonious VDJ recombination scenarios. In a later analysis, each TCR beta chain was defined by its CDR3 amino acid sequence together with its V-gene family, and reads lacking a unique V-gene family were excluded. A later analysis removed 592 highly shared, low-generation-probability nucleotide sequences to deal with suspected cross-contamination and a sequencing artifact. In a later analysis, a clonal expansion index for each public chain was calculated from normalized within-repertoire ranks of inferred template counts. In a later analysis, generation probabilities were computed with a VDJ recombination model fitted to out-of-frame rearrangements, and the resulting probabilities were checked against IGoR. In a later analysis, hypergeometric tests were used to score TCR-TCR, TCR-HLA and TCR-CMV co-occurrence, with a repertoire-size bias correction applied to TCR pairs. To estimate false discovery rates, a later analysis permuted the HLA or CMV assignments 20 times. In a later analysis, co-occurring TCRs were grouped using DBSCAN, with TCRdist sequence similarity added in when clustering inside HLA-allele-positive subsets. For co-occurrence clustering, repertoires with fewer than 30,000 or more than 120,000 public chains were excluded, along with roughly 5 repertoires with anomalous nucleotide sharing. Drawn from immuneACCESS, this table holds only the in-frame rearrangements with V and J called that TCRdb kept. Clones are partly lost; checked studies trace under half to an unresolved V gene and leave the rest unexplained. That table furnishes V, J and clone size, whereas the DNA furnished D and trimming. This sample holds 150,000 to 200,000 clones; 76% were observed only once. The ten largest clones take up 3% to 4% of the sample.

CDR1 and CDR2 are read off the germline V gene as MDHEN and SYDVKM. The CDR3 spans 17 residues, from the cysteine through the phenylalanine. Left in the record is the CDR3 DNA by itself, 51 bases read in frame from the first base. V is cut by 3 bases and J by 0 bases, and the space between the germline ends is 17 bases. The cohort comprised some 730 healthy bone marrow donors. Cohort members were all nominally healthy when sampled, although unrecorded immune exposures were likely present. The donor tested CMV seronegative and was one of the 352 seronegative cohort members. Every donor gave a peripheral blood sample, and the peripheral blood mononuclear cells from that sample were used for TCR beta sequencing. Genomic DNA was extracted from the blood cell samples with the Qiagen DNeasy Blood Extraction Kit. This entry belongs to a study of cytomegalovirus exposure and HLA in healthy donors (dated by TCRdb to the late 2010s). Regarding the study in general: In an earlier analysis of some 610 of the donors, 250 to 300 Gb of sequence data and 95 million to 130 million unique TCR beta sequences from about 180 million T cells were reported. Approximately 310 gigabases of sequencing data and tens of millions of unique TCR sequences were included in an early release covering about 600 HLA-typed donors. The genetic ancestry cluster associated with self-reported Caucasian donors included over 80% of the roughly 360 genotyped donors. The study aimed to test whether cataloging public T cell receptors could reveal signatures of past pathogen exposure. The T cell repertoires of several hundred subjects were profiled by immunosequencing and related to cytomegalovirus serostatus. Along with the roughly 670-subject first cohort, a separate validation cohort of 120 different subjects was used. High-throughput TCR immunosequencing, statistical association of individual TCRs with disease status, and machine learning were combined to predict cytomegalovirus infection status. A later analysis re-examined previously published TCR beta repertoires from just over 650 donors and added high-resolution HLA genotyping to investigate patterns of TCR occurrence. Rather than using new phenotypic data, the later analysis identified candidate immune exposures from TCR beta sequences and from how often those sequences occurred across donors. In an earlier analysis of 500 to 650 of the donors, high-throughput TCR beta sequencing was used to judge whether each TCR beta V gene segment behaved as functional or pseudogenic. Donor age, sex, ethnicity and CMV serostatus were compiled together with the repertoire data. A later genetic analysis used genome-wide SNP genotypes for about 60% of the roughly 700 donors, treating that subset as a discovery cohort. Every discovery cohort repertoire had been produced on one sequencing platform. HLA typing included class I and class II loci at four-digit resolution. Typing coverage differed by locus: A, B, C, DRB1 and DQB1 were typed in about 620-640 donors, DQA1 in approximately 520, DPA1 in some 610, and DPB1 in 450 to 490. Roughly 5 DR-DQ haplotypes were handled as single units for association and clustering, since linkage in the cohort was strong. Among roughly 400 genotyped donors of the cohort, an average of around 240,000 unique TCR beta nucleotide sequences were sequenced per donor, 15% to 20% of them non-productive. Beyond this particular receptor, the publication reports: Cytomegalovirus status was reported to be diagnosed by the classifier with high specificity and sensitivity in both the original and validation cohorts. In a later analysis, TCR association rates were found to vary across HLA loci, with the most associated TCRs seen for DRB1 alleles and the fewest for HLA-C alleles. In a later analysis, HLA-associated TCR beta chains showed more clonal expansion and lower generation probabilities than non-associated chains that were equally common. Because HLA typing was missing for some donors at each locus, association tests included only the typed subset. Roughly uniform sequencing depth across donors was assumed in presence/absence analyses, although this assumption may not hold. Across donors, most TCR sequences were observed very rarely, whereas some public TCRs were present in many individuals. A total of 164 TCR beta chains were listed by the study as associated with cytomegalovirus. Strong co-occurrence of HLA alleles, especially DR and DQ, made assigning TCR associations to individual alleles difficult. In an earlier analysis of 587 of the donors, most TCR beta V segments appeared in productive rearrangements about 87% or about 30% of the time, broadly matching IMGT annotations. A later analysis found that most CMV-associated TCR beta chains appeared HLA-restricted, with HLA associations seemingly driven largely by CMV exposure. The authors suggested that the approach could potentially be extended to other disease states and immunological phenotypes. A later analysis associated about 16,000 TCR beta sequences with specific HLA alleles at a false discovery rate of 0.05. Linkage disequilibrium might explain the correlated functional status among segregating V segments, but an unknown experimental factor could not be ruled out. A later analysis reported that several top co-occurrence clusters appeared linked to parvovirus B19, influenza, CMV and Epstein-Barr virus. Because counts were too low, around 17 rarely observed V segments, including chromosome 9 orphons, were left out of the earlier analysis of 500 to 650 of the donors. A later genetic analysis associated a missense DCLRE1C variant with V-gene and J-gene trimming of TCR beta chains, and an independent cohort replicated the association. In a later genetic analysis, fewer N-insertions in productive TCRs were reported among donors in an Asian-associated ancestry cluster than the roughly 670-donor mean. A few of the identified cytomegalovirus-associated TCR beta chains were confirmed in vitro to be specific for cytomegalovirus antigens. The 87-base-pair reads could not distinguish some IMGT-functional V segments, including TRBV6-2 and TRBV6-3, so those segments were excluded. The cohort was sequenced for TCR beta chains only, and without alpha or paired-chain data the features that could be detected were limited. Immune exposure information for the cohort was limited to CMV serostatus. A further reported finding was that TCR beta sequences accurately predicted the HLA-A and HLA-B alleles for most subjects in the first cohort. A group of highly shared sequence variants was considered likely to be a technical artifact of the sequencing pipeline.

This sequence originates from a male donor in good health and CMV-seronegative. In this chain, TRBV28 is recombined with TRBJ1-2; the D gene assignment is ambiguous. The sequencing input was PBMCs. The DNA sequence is TGTGCCAGCAGTTTGGCCCCAAGCTCGGGAACTAACTATGGCTACACCTTC. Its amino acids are CASSLAPSSGTNYGYTF.